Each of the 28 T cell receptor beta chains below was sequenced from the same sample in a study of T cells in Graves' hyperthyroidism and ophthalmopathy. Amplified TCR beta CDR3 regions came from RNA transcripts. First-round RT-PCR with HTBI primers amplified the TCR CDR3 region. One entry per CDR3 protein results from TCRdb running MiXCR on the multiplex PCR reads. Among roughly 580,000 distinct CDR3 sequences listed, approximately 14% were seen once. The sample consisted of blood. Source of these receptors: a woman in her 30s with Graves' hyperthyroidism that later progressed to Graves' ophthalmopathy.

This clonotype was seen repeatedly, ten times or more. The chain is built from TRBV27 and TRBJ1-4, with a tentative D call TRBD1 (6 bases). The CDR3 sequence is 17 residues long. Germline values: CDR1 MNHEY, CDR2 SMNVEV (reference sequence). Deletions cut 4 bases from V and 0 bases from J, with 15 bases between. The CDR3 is CASSWDMESATNEKLFF. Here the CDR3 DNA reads TGTGCCAGCAGTTGGGACATGGAAAGTGCAACTAATGAAAAACTGTTTTTT.

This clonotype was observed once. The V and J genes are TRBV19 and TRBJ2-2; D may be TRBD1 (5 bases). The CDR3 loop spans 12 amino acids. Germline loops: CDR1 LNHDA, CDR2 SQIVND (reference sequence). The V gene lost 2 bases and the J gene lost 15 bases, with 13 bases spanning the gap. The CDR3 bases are TGTGCCAGTAGTATATTGGGCAGGGAAATGTTTTTT. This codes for CASSILGREMFF.

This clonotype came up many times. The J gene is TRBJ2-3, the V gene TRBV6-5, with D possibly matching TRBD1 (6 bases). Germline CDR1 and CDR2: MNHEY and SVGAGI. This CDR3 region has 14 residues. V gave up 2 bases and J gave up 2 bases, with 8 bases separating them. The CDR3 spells CASSYDRTTDTQYF. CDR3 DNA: TGTGCCAGCAGTTACGACAGGACCACAGATACGCAGTATTTT.

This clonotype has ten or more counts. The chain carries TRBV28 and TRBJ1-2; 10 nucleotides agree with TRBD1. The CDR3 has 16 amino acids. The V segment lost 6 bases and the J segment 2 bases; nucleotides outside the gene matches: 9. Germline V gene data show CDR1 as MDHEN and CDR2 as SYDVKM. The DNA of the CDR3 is TGTGCCAGCAGCCCCACCCTGGGACAGGGGAACTATGGCTACACCTTC. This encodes CASSPTLGQGNYGYTF.

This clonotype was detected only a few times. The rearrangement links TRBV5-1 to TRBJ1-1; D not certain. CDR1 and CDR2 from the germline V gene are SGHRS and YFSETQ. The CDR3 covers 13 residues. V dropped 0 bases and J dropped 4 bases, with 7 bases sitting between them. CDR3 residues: CASSLVGSTEAFF. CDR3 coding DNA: TGCGCCAGCAGCTTGGTGGGATCCACTGAAGCTTTCTTT.

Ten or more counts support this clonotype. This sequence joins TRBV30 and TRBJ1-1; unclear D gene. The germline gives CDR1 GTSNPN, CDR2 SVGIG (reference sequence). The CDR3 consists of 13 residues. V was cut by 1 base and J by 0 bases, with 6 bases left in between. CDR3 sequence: CAWSGPLNTEAFF. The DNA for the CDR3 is TGTGCCTGGAGTGGGCCGCTGAACACTGAAGCTTTCTTT.

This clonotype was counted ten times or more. The CDR3 reads CASNRWGAGLNEQFF. In DNA, the CDR3 is TGTGCCAGCAACCGGTGGGGGGCGGGACTCAATGAGCAGTTCTTC. The chain has TRBV28 and TRBJ2-1; D assignment may be TRBD1 or TRBD2 (6 bases each). Germline CDR1 is MDHEN and CDR2 is SYDVKM. V lost 7 bases and J 6 bases, leaving 19 bases between the germline ends. The CDR3 length is 15 residues. The whole variable domain, filled in from reference TRBV28 and TRBJ2-1, reads DVKVTQSSRYLVKRTGEKVFLECVQDMDHENMFWYRQDPGLGLRLIYFSYDVKMKEKGDIPEGYSVSREKKERFSLILESASTNQTSMYLCASNRWGAGLNEQFFGPGTRLTVL.

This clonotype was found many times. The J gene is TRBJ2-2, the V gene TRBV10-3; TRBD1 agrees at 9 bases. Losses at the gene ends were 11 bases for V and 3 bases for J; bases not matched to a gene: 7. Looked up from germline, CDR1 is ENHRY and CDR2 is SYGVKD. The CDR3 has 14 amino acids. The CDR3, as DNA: TGTGCCCCCGGACAGGGGCCATACACCGGGGAGCTGTTTTTT. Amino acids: CAPGQGPYTGELFF.

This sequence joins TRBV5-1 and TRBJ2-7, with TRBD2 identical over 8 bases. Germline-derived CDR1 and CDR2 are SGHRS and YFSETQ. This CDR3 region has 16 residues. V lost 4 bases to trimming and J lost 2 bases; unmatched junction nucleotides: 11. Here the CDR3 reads CASSPPGLEKTYEQYF. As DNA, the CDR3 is TGCGCCAGCAGCCCCCCGGGACTAGAAAAGACCTACGAGCAGTACTTC.

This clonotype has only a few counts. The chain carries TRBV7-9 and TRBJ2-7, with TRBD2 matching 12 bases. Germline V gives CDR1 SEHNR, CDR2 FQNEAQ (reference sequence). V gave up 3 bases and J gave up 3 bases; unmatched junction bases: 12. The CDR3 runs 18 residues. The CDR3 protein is CASSFTSTSGRKDYEQYF. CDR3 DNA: TGTGCCAGCAGCTTTACGTCGACTAGCGGGAGAAAGGACTACGAGCAGTACTTC.

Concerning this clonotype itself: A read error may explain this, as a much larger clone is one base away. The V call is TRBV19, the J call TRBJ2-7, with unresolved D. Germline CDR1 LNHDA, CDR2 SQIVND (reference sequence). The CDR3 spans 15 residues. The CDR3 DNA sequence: TGTGTCAGTCAGCAAACAAGCGTCTTACCCTACGAGCAGTACTTC. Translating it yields CVSQQTSVLPYEQYF.

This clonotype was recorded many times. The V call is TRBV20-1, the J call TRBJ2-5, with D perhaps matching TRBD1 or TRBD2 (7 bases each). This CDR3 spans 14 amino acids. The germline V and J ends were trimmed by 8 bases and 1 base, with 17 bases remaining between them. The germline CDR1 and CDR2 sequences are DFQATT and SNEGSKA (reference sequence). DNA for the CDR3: TGCAGTACAGGGGCTAGCGGACTCCAAGAGACCCAGTACTTC. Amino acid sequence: CSTGASGLQETQYF.

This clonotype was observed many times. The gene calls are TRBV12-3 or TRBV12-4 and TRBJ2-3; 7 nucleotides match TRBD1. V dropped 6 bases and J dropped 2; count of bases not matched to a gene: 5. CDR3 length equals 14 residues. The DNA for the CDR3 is TGTGCCAGCAGAACAGGGGTTCCCACAGATACGCAGTATTTT. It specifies CASRTGVPTDTQYF.

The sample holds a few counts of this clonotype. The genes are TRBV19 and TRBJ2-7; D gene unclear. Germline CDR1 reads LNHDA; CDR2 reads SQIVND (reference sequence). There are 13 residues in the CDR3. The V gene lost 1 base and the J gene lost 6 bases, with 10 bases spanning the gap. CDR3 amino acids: CASSIGRPSEQYF. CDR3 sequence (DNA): TGTGCCAGTAGTATAGGTCGTCCGAGCGAGCAGTACTTC. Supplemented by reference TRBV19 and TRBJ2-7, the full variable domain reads DGGITQSPKYLFRKEGQNVTLSCEQNLNHDAMYWYRQDPGQGLRLIYYSQIVNDFQKGDIAEGYSVSREKKESFPLTVTSAQKNPTAFYLCASSIGRPSEQYFGPGTRLTVT.

DNA of the CDR3: TGCGCCAGCAGCCTGCGGACAGGGGGCAATCAGCCCCAGCATTTT. It specifies CASSLRTGGNQPQHF. This chain connects TRBV4-1 to TRBJ1-5, with 9 bases that match TRBD1. Looked up from germline, CDR1 is MGHRA and CDR2 is YSYEKL. This CDR3 is 15 amino acids long. V was clipped by 4 bases and J by 2 bases; unmatched bases: 3.

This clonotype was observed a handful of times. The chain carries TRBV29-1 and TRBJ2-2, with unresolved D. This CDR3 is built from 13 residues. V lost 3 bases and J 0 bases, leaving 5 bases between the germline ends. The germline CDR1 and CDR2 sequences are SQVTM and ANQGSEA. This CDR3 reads CSVETANTGELFF. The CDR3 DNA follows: TGCAGCGTTGAGACGGCGAACACCGGGGAGCTGTTTTTT.

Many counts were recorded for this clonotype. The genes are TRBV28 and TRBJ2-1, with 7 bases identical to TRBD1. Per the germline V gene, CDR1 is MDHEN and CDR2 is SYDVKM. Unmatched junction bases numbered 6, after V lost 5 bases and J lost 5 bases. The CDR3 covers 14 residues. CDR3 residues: CASSPGTVNNEQFF. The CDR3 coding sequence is TGTGCCAGCAGTCCCGGGACAGTTAACAATGAGCAGTTCTTC.

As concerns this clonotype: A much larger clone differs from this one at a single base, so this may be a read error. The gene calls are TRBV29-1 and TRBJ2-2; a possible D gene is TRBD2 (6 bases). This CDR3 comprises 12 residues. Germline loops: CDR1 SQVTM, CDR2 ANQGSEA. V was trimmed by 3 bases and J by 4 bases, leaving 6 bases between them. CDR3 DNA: TGCAGCGTTGACGGGGGCACCGGGGAGCTGTTTTTT. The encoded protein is CSVDGGTGELFF.

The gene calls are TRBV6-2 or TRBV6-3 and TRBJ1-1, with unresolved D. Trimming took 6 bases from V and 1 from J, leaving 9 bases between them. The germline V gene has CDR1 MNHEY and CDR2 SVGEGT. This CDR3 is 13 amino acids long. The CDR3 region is CASSGSWNTEAFF. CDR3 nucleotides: TGTGCCAGCAGCGGCTCTTGGAACACTGAAGCTTTCTTT.

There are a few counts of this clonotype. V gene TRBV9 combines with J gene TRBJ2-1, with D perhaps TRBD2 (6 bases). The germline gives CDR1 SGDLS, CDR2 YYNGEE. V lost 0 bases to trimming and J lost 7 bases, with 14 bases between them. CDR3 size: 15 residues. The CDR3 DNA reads TGTGCCAGCAGCGTAGTCGGGAGCGTGAGTAATGAGCAGTTCTTC. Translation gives CASSVVGSVSNEQFF.

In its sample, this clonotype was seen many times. The CDR3 nucleotides are TGTGCCAGCAGCTTTCAGGGGAGTGAAAAACTGTTTTTT. Translated, it gives CASSFQGSEKLFF. The chain recombines TRBV11-3 with TRBJ1-4, with D possibly TRBD1 on 6 matching bases. The CDR3 spans 13 residues. V was pared by 3 bases and J by 7 bases, with 9 bases between. Germline V lookup: CDR1 SGHNT, CDR2 YENEEA.

The CDR3 region is CASSSKRREPEAFF. DNA of the CDR3: TGTGCCAGCAGCTCCAAGAGGCGGGAACCTGAAGCTTTCTTT. The chain joins TRBV7-9 to TRBJ1-1; D call uncertain. V dropped 4 bases and J dropped 6 bases, with 15 bases sitting between them. Germline V CDR1 and CDR2: SEHNR, FQNEAQ (reference sequence). The CDR3 is 14 residues long. The full variable domain, its missing parts supplied by reference TRBV7-9 and TRBJ1-1, is DTGVSQNPRHKITKRGQNVTFRCDPISEHNRLYWYRQTLGQGPEFLTYFQNEAQLEKSRLLSDRFSAERPKGSFSTLEIQRTEQGDSAMYLCASSSKRREPEAFFGQGTRLTVV.

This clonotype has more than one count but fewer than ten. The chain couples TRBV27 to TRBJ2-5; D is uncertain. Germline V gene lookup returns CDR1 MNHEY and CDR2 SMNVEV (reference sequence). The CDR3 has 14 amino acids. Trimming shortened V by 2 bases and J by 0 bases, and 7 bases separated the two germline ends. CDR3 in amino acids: CASSLREYQETQYF. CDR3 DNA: TGTGCCAGCAGTTTAAGGGAATACCAAGAGACCCAGTACTTC.

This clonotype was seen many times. In DNA form, the CDR3 reads TGTGCCAGCAGTACCGACACGCCGGGGCCTGATGAGCAGTACTTC. This gives the protein CASSTDTPGPDEQYF. This rearrangement joins TRBV6-1 to TRBJ2-7; D possibly matches TRBD1 or TRBD2 (5 bases each). The CDR3 totals 15 residues. V shed 5 bases and J shed 7 bases, with 21 bases lying between them. Germline CDR1 reads MNHNS; CDR2 reads SASEGT.

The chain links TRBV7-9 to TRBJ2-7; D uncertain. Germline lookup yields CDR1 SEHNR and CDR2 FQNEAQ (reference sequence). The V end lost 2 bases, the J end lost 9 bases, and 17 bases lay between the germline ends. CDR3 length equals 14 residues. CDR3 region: CASSLTITQAGQYF. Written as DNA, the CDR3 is TGTGCCAGCAGCTTAACCATCACCCAGGCTGGGCAGTACTTC.

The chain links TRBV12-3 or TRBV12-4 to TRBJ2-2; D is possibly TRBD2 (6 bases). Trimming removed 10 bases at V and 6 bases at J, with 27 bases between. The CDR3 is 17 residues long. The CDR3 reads CAIPRVERESSAGELFF. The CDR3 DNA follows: TGTGCCATCCCTAGGGTTGAACGGGAGAGTTCGGCCGGGGAGCTGTTTTTT.

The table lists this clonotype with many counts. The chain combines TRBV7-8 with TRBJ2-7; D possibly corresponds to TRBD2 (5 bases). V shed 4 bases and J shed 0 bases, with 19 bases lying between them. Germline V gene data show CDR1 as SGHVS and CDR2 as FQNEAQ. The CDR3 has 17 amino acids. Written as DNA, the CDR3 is TGTGCCAGCAGCTCTCGGACCGCGAGCGGTAGCTCCTACGAGCAGTACTTC. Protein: CASSSRTASGSSYEQYF.

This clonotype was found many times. The CDR3 protein is CSAPTGTSVSYNEQFF. The DNA of the CDR3 is TGCAGTGCCCCGACCGGGACTAGCGTTTCCTACAATGAGCAGTTCTTC. The chain joins TRBV20-1 to TRBJ2-1, with 10 bases lining up with TRBD2. The CDR3 spans 16 residues. Looked up from germline, CDR1 is DFQATT and CDR2 is SNEGSKA (reference sequence). V was clipped by 6 bases and J by 1 base; unmatched bases: 9.